These 26 T cell receptor beta chains originate from one sample sequenced in a study of vaccination and CD4 T cells after COVID-19. An Oncomine TCR Beta short-read assay was used to sequence the DNA from cultured CD4+ T cells. Each CDR3 protein is one row after TCRdb ran MiXCR on the PCR reads. Here the sample spans under 15,000 distinct CDR3 sequences, roughly 74% being singletons. The treatment was: approximately nine-day PBMC culture with coronavirus spike peptide pools or control peptides (ViraFEST assay). Their cognate antigens are unknown. Sequencing input: CD4+ T cells from blood, cultured in vitro. These receptor sequences come from a human donor who had recovered from COVID-19.

This clonotype was seen more than once but under ten times. This rearrangement joins TRBV4-2 to TRBJ1-1, with D possibly being TRBD1 (6 bases). The CDR3 runs to 15 residues. V lost 1 base to trimming and J lost 4 bases, with 13 bases between them. CDR1 is LGHNA and CDR2 is YNFKEQ in the germline V gene. The CDR3 coding sequence is TGTGCCAGCAGCCAAGCACAGGGCTTTGGCACTGAAGCTTTCTTT. Residues: CASSQAQGFGTEAFF.

This chain joins TRBV5-1 and TRBJ1-2, with D perhaps matching TRBD1 (5 bases). This CDR3 is built from 13 residues. The V gene lost 0 bases and the J gene lost 7 bases, with 10 bases spanning the gap. CDR1 is SGHRS and CDR2 is YFSETQ in the germline V gene. CDR3 amino acids: CASSLATAGGYTF. The CDR3 region has the DNA TGCGCCAGCAGCTTGGCGACAGCCGGTGGCTACACCTTC.

The CDR3 is CASSLSRGQGRDEQFF. The DNA for the CDR3 is TGTGCCAGCAGCTTAAGTCGTGGACAGGGTCGAGATGAGCAGTTCTTC. The V and J genes are TRBV7-9 and TRBJ2-1, with TRBD1 identical over 8 bases. The CDR3 consists of 16 residues. Germline assignment: CDR1 SEHNR and CDR2 FQNEAQ (reference sequence). The V gene end was trimmed by 2 bases and the J gene end by 8 bases; junction bases not matched to a gene: 11.

J is TRBJ2-5 and V is TRBV28; D remains ambiguous. CDR1 and CDR2 from the germline V gene are MDHEN and SYDVKM. The CDR3 spans 13 residues. V was clipped by 2 bases and J by 4 bases, with 8 bases between them. The CDR3 region has the DNA TGTGCCAGCAGTTTAGTCAGTACAGAGACCCAGTACTTC. This gives the protein CASSLVSTETQYF.

This clonotype has a single count. The CDR3 nucleotides are TGTGCCACCCGAGGAGGACTCTCCTCTTGGGGTTATGGCTACACCTTC. Protein: CATRGGLSSWGYGYTF. The rearrangement joins TRBV19 to TRBJ1-2; unclear D gene. The CDR3 loop spans 16 amino acids. V was shortened by 10 bases and J by 5 bases, with 26 bases between the two germline ends. In germline, CDR1 is LNHDA, CDR2 SQIVND (reference sequence). Drawing the rest from reference TRBV19 and TRBJ1-2, the complete variable domain is DGGITQSPKYLFRKEGQNVTLSCEQNLNHDAMYWYRQDPGQGLRLIYYSQIVNDFQKGDIAEGYSVSREKKESFPLTVTSAQKNPTAFYLCATRGGLSSWGYGYTFGSGTRLTVV.

This clonotype was seen a few times. The chain joins TRBV30 to TRBJ1-5; D remains unclear. The V gene lost 0 bases and the J gene lost 7 bases, with 10 bases spanning the gap. Germline V gene sequence: CDR1 GTSNPN, CDR2 SVGIG (reference sequence). CDR3 length: 13 residues. The CDR3 nucleotides are TGTGCCTGGAGTGTAGTAGGTGGGCAGCCCCAGCATTTT. Protein sequence: CAWSVVGGQPQHF.

The chain recombines TRBV24-1 with TRBJ1-1; no reliable D call. The CDR3 is 12 amino acids. Germline-derived CDR1 and CDR2 are KGHDR and SFDVKD. V was clipped by 2 bases and J by 1 base, with 1 base between them. In DNA, the CDR3 is TGTGCCACCAGTGATTGGAACACTGAAGCTTTCTTT. Its protein is CATSDWNTEAFF.

V usage is TRBV18 and J usage is TRBJ1-1; D is unresolved. V was cut by 3 bases and J by 2 bases, with 4 bases left in between. The CDR3 totals 12 residues. Looked up from germline, CDR1 is KGHSH and CDR2 is LQKENI. The CDR3 protein is CASSPGNTEAFF. Written as DNA, the CDR3 is TGTGCCAGCTCACCCGGTAACACTGAAGCTTTCTTT.

This chain links TRBV2 with TRBJ2-5, with D perhaps TRBD1 or TRBD2 (6 bases each). The CDR3 has 14 residues. Germline V gene sequence: CDR1 SNHLY, CDR2 FYNNEI. V was shortened by 6 bases and J by 7 bases, with 18 bases between the two germline ends. CDR3 in DNA: TGTGCCAGCAGGATGGTCCGGGGGCGGGTGACCCAGTACTTC. It yields the protein CASRMVRGRVTQYF.

The gene calls are TRBV12-3 or TRBV12-4 and TRBJ2-3, with TRBD2 matching 10 bases. This CDR3 region has 13 residues. V dropped 8 bases and J dropped 8; count of bases not matched to a gene: 7. The CDR3 reads CASVAGGPGTQYF. CDR3 sequence (DNA): TGTGCCAGCGTAGCGGGAGGTCCCGGTACGCAGTATTTT.

This clonotype was recorded once. The rearrangement uses TRBV28 and TRBJ1-5; 8 nucleotides align to TRBD1. The V gene's germline CDR1 is MDHEN and CDR2 SYDVKM. CDR3 length equals 15 residues. After removal of 6 bases from V and 0 bases from J, the junction contained 4 bases not matched to a gene. Written as DNA, the CDR3 is TGTGCCAGCAGGGTTCAGGGGGCTAGCAATCAGCCCCAGCATTTT. It codes for CASRVQGASNQPQHF.

A single count supports this clonotype. The chain couples TRBV27 to TRBJ2-7; 8 bases align to TRBD2. After removal of 5 bases from V and 2 bases from J, the junction contained 8 bases not matched to a gene. The CDR3 covers 15 residues. Germline V gene lookup returns CDR1 MNHEY and CDR2 SMNVEV (reference sequence). The CDR3, as DNA: TGTGCCAGCAGTACGCGCGGTAGCGGGACCTACGAGCAGTACTTC. Translation: CASSTRGSGTYEQYF.

The chain's CDR3 is CSARDRGNPYNSPLHF. The CDR3 coding sequence is TGCAGTGCTAGAGATCGGGGGAACCCCTATAATTCACCCCTCCACTTT. This chain connects TRBV20-1 to TRBJ1-6, with D maybe TRBD1 (5 bases). The V gene lost 0 bases and the J gene lost 2 bases, with 11 bases spanning the gap. Germline CDR1 and CDR2: DFQATT and SNEGSKA (reference sequence). This CDR3 has 16 amino acids.

The chain recombines TRBV24-1 with TRBJ2-3; 7 positions match TRBD2. The CDR3 loop spans 16 amino acids. CDR1 KGHDR and CDR2 SFDVKD come from the germline V gene. The trim removed 4 bases at V and 4 bases at J, leaving 10 bases unmatched. CDR3 sequence (DNA): TGTGCCACCAGTGACACCAAAGCGGGAAGGGCAGATACGCAGTATTTT. Amino acid sequence: CATSDTKAGRADTQYF.

V gene TRBV7-2 combines with J gene TRBJ2-1, with TRBD2 matching 9 bases. The CDR3 totals 15 residues. The V segment lost 4 bases and the J segment 4 bases; nucleotides outside the gene matches: 5. Germline V gene sequence: CDR1 SGHTA, CDR2 FQGNSA. CDR3: CASSSRTSAYNEQFF. CDR3 nucleotide sequence: TGTGCCAGCAGCTCAAGGACTAGCGCGTACAATGAGCAGTTCTTC.

This clonotype was counted only a few times. V usage is TRBV20-1 and J usage is TRBJ2-5, with D possibly being TRBD2 (6 bases). Trimming stripped 7 bases from V and 0 bases from J, with 12 bases between. Germline V gene lookup returns CDR1 DFQATT and CDR2 SNEGSKA (reference sequence). This CDR3 contains 13 residues. The CDR3: CSEWEEDQETQYF. The CDR3 DNA sequence: TGCAGTGAGTGGGAGGAGGACCAAGAGACCCAGTACTTC.

J is TRBJ1-4 and V is TRBV7-2; 7 bases match TRBD1. The CDR3 is 18 residues long. Germline CDR1 is SGHTA and CDR2 is FQGNSA. V was pared by 6 bases and J by 0 bases, with 13 bases of the junction left unmatched. The CDR3 coding sequence is TGTGCCAGCAGACTTAGGACAGGCCTCGGGCCAACTAATGAAAAACTGTTTTTT. The encoded protein is CASRLRTGLGPTNEKLFF.

The gene calls are TRBV9 and TRBJ2-5, with D possibly being TRBD1 (8 bases). The CDR3 is 17 residues long. V was clipped by 5 bases and J by 0 bases, with 20 bases between them. Germline V gene data show CDR1 as SGDLS and CDR2 as YYNGEE. The CDR3 coding sequence is TGTGCCAGCAGTCTCACAGGGGGGGCGGAGTACCAAGAGACCCAGTACTTC. Protein sequence: CASSLTGGAEYQETQYF.

In this sample, this clonotype turned up once. The chain links TRBV20-1 to TRBJ1-2; no clear D gene. This CDR3 spans 10 amino acids. Trimming shortened V by 8 bases and J by 8 bases, and 12 bases separated the two germline ends. CDR1 and CDR2 from the germline V gene are DFQATT and SNEGSKA (reference sequence). CDR3 protein: CSLDAAGYTF. The CDR3 bases are TGCAGTTTGGACGCAGCGGGCTACACCTTC.

This clonotype is a singleton in its sample. V and J are TRBV6-1 and TRBJ2-3, with a tentative D call TRBD2 (5 bases). The CDR3 has 15 amino acids. V gave up 7 bases and J gave up 1 base, with 15 bases separating them. Germline V gene lookup returns CDR1 MNHNS and CDR2 SASEGT. CDR3 in DNA: TGTGCCAGCAAGGAACGCGGGTCTGGCACAGATACGCAGTATTTT. Protein sequence: CASKERGSGTDTQYF.

The CDR3 spells CASSPPGLTYNEQFF. The CDR3 nucleotides read TGTGCCAGCAGTCCCCCGGGACTCACTTACAATGAGCAGTTCTTC. This chain uses TRBV6-2 or TRBV6-3 with TRBJ2-1; D is perhaps TRBD2 (6 bases). V dropped 5 bases and J dropped 4 bases, with 15 bases sitting between them. Looked up from germline, CDR1 is MNHEY and CDR2 is SVGEGT. The CDR3 has 15 residues.

This rearrangement joins TRBV18 to TRBJ1-1; 7 bases match TRBD1. This CDR3 has 16 residues. V was pared by 5 bases and J by 2 bases, with 11 bases of the junction left unmatched. The germline V gene encodes CDR1 KGHSH and CDR2 LQKENI. In DNA, the CDR3 is TGTGCCAGCTCAACAAGACAGGGAATCGAAAACACTGAAGCTTTCTTT. Translation: CASSTRQGIENTEAFF. Full variable domain (outside the CDR3, taken from reference TRBV18 and TRBJ1-1): NAGVMQNPRHLVRRRGQEARLRCSPMKGHSHVYWYRQLPEEGLKFMVYLQKENIIDESGMPKERFSAEFPKEGPSILRIQQVVRGDSAAYFCASSTRQGIENTEAFFGQGTRLTVV.

This clonotype has only one observation. The V call is TRBV6-5, the J call TRBJ1-6; D is unclear. Germline loops: CDR1 MNHEY, CDR2 SVGAGI. The V end lost 1 base, the J end lost 7 bases, and 11 bases lay between the germline ends. The CDR3 loop spans 15 amino acids. CDR3 loop: CASSYFKPRNSPLHF. In DNA, the CDR3 is TGTGCCAGCAGTTACTTCAAACCCAGGAATTCACCCCTCCACTTT.

V and J are TRBV7-9 and TRBJ2-7, with D maybe TRBD2 (8 bases). The germline gives CDR1 SEHNR, CDR2 FQNEAQ (reference sequence). This CDR3 has 17 amino acids. Trimming removed 5 bases at V and 2 bases at J, with 22 bases between. CDR3: CASSAGGGLGTAYEQYF. The CDR3 DNA reads TGTGCCAGCAGCGCGGGGGGCGGGCTAGGGACAGCCTACGAGCAGTACTTC.

There are a few counts of this clonotype. The chain joins TRBV6-1 to TRBJ1-2; TRBD1 aligns across 7 bases. The CDR3 runs to 14 residues. Per the germline V gene, CDR1 is MNHNS and CDR2 is SASEGT. V lost 4 bases and J lost 8; bases outside the gene matches: 10. Written as DNA, the CDR3 is TGTGCCAGCAGTGCAGACAGGGATTCGCGGGGCTACACCTTC. Protein: CASSADRDSRGYTF.

J is TRBJ1-6 and V is TRBV25-1; D remains ambiguous. This CDR3 has 14 amino acids. V lost 4 bases to trimming and J lost 14 bases, with 18 bases between them. Per germline, CDR1 MGHDK and CDR2 SYGVNS. CDR3: CASSAPYGFEALHF. CDR3 bases: TGTGCCAGCAGTGCCCCGTACGGGTTTGAAGCCCTCCACTTT.